A selection of T cell receptor beta chains follows, all from one sample in a study of blood T cell repertoires in COVID-19. Sequencing was performed with immunoSEQ multiplex PCR; in TCRdb, only in-frame clones are kept and a portion is missing. The repertoire holds 100,000 to 150,000 clones, with around 88% as singletons. The sequencing sample was made of peripheral blood. These receptors originate from a woman aged 50 to 60 with active or convalescent COVID-19. Each CDR3 is given with its conserved first and last residue. The D gene is left open where the match is weak.

D gene: NA; V gene: TRBV6-5; J gene: TRBJ1-6; CDR3 protein: CASRTSGTYNSPLHF; CDR3 DNA: TGTGCCAGCAGGACGAGCGGTACCTATAATTCACCCCTCCACTTT
D gene: NA; V gene: TRBV18; J gene: TRBJ2-1; CDR3 protein: CASSPPSGNEQFF; CDR3 DNA: TGTGCCAGCTCACCTCCTAGTGGCAATGAGCAGTTCTTC
D gene: NA; V gene: TRBV6-4; J gene: TRBJ2-1; CDR3 protein: CASSVEGAGYNEQFF; CDR3 DNA: TGTGCCAGCAGTGTTGAAGGGGCGGGGTACAATGAGCAGTTCTTC
D gene: NA; V gene: TRBV4-2; J gene: TRBJ1-1; CDR3 protein: CASSQGVRLNTEAFF; CDR3 DNA: TGTGCCAGCAGCCAAGGCGTCCGGTTGAACACTGAAGCTTTCTTT
D gene: NA; V gene: TRBV27; J gene: TRBJ2-1; CDR3 protein: CASSFLNEQFF; CDR3 DNA: TGTGCCAGCAGTTTCTTAAATGAGCAGTTCTTC
D gene: TRBD2; V gene: TRBV5-5; J gene: TRBJ2-2; CDR3 protein: CASSLLSGFTGELFF; CDR3 DNA: TGTGCCAGCAGCTTACTTAGCGGGTTCACCGGGGAGCTGTTTTTT
D gene: TRBD2; V gene: TRBV19; J gene: TRBJ2-1; CDR3 protein: CASSPGLAGVYNEQFF; CDR3 DNA: TGTGCCAGTAGTCCGGGACTAGCGGGAGTATACAATGAGCAGTTCTTC
D gene: NA; V gene: TRBV20-1; J gene: TRBJ2-5; CDR3 protein: CSASSVLAKGETQYF; CDR3 DNA: TGCAGTGCTAGTAGCGTTTTGGCGAAGGGGGAGACCCAGTACTTC
D gene: TRBD1; V gene: TRBV6-2/TRBV6-3; J gene: TRBJ2-7; CDR3 protein: CASSYPLVLGTGAYEQYF; CDR3 DNA: TGTGCCAGCAGTTACCCGTTGGTGTTGGGGACAGGGGCCTACGAGCAGTACTTC
D gene: NA; V gene: TRBV28; J gene: TRBJ1-3; CDR3 protein: CASSPDTAPSGNTIYF; CDR3 DNA: TGTGCCAGCAGTCCCGACACGGCGCCCTCTGGAAACACCATATATTTT
D gene: TRBD1; V gene: TRBV19; J gene: TRBJ2-5; CDR3 protein: CASSVGTGALGTQYF; CDR3 DNA: TGTGCCAGTAGTGTCGGCACAGGGGCTCTTGGGACCCAGTACTTC
D gene: NA; V gene: TRBV30; J gene: TRBJ1-2; CDR3 protein: CAWSTGPYGYTF; CDR3 DNA: TGTGCCTGGAGTACAGGGCCCTATGGCTACACCTTC